This T cell receptor (beta chain) was sequenced during a study of T cells after yellow fever vaccination. Broader study findings: The presence of abundant clonotypes contaminating from the bulk population was possible in FACS-sorted repertoires.

Germline CDR1 SGHRS, CDR2 YFSETQ. The CDR3 is made up of 15 amino acids. V lost 4 bases and J lost 5; bases outside the gene matches: 4. TCRdb ran MiXCR on the 5' RACE reads and lists one entry per CDR3 protein. The sample carries under 600,000 distinct CDR3 sequences, around a fifth recorded once. This clonotype turned up a few times. Its target is not known. The J gene is TRBJ2-2, the V gene TRBV5-1; 11 bases are shared with TRBD1. This clonotype originated in a man aged 18-30 years who received the YFV17D yellow fever vaccine. Sequences were derived from PBMCs, sampled roughly 20 days after the first yellow fever vaccination. This chain's CDR3 is CASSGGQGETGELFF. DNA of the CDR3: TGCGCCAGCAGCGGGGGACAGGGGGAAACCGGGGAGCTGTTTTTT.